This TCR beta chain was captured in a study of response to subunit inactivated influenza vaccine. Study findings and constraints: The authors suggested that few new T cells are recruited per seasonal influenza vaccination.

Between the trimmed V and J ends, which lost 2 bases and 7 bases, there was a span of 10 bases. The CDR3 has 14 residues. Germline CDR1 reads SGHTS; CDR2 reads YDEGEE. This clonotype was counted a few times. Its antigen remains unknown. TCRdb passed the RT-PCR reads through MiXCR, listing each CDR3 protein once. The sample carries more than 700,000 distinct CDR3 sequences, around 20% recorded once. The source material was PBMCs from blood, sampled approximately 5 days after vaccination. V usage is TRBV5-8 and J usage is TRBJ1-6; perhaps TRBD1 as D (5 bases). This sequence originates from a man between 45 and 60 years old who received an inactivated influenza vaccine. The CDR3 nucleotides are TGTGCCAGCAGCTTCAGGGATCGCAATTCACCCCTCCACTTT. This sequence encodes CASSFRDRNSPLHF.